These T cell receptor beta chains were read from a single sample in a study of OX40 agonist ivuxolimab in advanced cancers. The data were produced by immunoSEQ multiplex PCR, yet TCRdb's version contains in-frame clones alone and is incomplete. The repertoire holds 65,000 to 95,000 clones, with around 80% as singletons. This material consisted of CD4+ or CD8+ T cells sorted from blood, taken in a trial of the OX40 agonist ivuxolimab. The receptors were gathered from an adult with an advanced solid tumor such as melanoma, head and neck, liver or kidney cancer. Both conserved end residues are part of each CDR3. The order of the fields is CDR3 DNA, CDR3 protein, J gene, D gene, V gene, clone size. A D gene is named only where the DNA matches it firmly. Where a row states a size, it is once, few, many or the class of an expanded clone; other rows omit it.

TGTGCCTGGGGACTCCCGGGGTTCAACACCGGGGAGCTGTTTTTT	CAWGLPGFNTGELFF	TRBJ2-2	.	TRBV30	once
TGCGCCAGCAGCCAAGCCATGGCAGGGGGTAGCACCGGGGAGCTGTTTTTT	CASSQAMAGGSTGELFF	TRBJ2-2	TRBD1	TRBV4-1	.
TGTGCCACCAGGGCGGGTACGAACACTGAAGCTTTCTTT	CATRAGTNTEAFF	TRBJ1-1	.	TRBV7-3	.
TGTGCCTGGAGCGGGACCGCACCTAGCACAGATACGCAGTATTTT	CAWSGTAPSTDTQYF	TRBJ2-3	.	TRBV30	.
TGTGCCAGCAGCCCAGGACTAGGGCAGTTCTTC	CASSPGLGQFF	TRBJ2-1	TRBD2	TRBV11-2	.
TGTGCCAGCTCACCCGACATGAACACTGAAGCTTTCTTT	CASSPDMNTEAFF	TRBJ1-1	.	TRBV18	.
TGCGCCAGCAGCCCGACGTCAGTCTTTTCCAATGAGCAGTTCTTC	CASSPTSVFSNEQFF	TRBJ2-1	.	TRBV5-1	.
TGTGCCAGCTCACCATTCACAGGGGCCGAGACCCAGTACTTC	CASSPFTGAETQYF	TRBJ2-5	TRBD1	TRBV18	.
TGTGCCAGCAGCTTAGTCCCGGTAGCTAACTATGGCTACACCTTC	CASSLVPVANYGYTF	TRBJ1-2	.	TRBV7-2	.
TGTGCCAGCAGCTTAAGTGCCGGGGAGCTGTTTTTT	CASSLSAGELFF	TRBJ2-2	.	TRBV7-9	.
TGTGCCAGCAGGAGGACAGGGATGAACACTGAAGCTTTCTTT	CASRRTGMNTEAFF	TRBJ1-1	TRBD1	TRBV6-6	.
TGTGCCAGCAGTGACCCGAGCCTTAGTCAGGGGACGGGGGGGGAGCTGTTTTTT	CASSDPSLSQGTGGELFF	TRBJ2-2	.	TRBV25-1	few
TGTGCCAGCGGGGGGGGCCATCTCGGCACAGATACGCAGTATTTT	CASGGGHLGTDTQYF	TRBJ2-3	.	TRBV14	.
TGTGCCAGCTCACGCGATTTTGGGGTACTGAACACTGAAGCTTTCTTT	CASSRDFGVLNTEAFF	TRBJ1-1	.	TRBV18	.
TGTGCCATCAGGGAAACTAGCGGGGGTAAATCGGGCAATGAGCAGTTCTTC	CAIRETSGGKSGNEQFF	TRBJ2-1	TRBD2	TRBV10-3	once
TGTGCCAGCAGCTTAGTCGCCGGGGGACCTGAAAAACTGTTTTTT	CASSLVAGGPEKLFF	TRBJ1-4	.	TRBV11-2	.
TGCGCCAGCAGCGAGACGGCGGGAGAGGCTGCCGGGGAGCTGTTTTTT	CASSETAGEAAGELFF	TRBJ2-2	TRBD2	TRBV5-1	.
TGTGCCAGCATAGTCGGAGGGGGTAACTATGGCTACACCTTC	CASIVGGGNYGYTF	TRBJ1-2	.	TRBV28	.
TGTGCCAGCAGAGGGAGGGAGACGTACGAGCAGTACTTC	CASRGRETYEQYF	TRBJ2-7	TRBD2	TRBV6-5	once
TGTGCCAGCGTTGTGACAGGGTCGGGCTATGGCTACACCTTC	CASVVTGSGYGYTF	TRBJ1-2	TRBD1	TRBV5-5	.
TGCGCCAGCAGCACGGACAGTGGAATGGCTAGCAGCTACGAGCAGTACTTC	CASSTDSGMASSYEQYF	TRBJ2-7	.	TRBV5-1	.
TGCGCCAGCAGCGCAGGGGGCGGCACCGGGGAGCTGTTTTTT	CASSAGGGTGELFF	TRBJ2-2	TRBD1	TRBV5-1	.
TGTGCCAGCAGCGTTCGGGACAGGGGCTCCTACGAGCAGTACTTC	CASSVRDRGSYEQYF	TRBJ2-7	TRBD1	TRBV5-4	.
TGTGCCAGCAGCGTAGATATCGGAGATACGCAGTATTTT	CASSVDIGDTQYF	TRBJ2-3	.	TRBV9	.
TGTGCCAGCAGCTTACCTCGGGCAAGCACGGGAAATGAGCAGTTCTTC	CASSLPRASTGNEQFF	TRBJ2-1	.	TRBV7-2	.